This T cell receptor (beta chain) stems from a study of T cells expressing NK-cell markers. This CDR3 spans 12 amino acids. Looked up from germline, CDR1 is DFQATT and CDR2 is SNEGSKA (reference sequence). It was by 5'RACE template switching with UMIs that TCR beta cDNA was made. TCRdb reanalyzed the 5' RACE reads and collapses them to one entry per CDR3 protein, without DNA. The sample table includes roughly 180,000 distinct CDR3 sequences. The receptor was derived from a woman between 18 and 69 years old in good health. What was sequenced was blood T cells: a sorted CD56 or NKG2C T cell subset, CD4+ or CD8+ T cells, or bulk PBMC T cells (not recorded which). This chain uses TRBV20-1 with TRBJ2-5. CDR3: CSAIGLGETQYF.